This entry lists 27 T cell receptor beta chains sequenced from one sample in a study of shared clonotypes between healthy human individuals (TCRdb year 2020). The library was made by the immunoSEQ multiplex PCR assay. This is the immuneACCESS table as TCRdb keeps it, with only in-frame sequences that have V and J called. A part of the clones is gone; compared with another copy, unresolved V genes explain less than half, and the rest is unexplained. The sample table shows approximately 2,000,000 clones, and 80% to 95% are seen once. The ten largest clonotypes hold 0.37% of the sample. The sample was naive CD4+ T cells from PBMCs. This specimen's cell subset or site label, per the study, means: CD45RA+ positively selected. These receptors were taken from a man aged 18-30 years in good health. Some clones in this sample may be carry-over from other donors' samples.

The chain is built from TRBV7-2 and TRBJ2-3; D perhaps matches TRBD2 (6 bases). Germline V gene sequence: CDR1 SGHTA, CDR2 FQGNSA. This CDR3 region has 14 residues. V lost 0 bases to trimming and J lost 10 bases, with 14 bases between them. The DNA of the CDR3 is TGTGCCAGCAGCTTAGCGGGGACTCCCCAGTCGCAGTATTTT. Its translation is CASSLAGTPQSQYF.

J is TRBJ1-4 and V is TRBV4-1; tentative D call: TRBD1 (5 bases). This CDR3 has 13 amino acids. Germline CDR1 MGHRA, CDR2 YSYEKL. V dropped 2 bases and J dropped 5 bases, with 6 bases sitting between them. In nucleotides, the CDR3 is TGCGCCAGCAGCCAACAGGGCAATGAAAAACTGTTTTTT. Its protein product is CASSQQGNEKLFF.

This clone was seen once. The CDR3 loop is CAWSTGTRDPPQHF. The CDR3 DNA sequence: TGTGCCTGGAGTACCGGGACCCGAGACCCGCCCCAGCATTTT. The rearrangement links TRBV30 to TRBJ1-5, with D tentatively TRBD1 (5 bases). The CDR3 loop spans 14 amino acids. The V and J ends lost 2 bases and 9 bases respectively, with 17 bases between them. Germline CDR1 is GTSNPN and CDR2 is SVGIG (reference sequence).

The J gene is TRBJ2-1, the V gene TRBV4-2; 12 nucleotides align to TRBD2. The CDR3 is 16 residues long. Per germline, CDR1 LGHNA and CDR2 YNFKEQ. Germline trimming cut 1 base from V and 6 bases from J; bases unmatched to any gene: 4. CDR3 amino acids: CASSQASGRVSNEQFF. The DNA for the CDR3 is TGTGCCAGCAGCCAAGCTAGCGGGAGGGTAAGCAATGAGCAGTTCTTC.

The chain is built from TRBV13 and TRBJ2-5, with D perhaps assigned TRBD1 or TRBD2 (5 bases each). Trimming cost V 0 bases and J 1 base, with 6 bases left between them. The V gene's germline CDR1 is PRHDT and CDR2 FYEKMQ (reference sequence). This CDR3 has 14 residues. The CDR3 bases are TGTGCCAGCAGCTTAGGCGGGACCCAAGAGACCCAGTACTTC. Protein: CASSLGGTQETQYF.

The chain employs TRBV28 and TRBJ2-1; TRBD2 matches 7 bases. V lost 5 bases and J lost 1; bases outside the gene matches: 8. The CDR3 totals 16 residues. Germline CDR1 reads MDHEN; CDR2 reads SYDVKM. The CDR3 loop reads CASSLRTSSSYNEQFF. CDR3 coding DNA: TGTGCCAGCAGTCTCCGGACTAGTTCGTCCTACAATGAGCAGTTCTTC.

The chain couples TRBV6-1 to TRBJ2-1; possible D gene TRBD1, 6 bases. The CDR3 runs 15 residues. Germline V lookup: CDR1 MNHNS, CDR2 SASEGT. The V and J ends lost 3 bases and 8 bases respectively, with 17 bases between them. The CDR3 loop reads CASSDWRLQGDEQFF. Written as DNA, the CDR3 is TGTGCCAGCAGTGACTGGCGGCTACAGGGCGATGAGCAGTTCTTC.

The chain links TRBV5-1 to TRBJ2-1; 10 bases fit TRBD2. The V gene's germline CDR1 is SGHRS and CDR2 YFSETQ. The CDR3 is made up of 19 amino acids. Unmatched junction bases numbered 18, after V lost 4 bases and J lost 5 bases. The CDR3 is CASSPGWASGSIKNNEQFF. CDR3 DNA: TGCGCCAGCAGCCCGGGGTGGGCTAGCGGGAGTATTAAGAACAATGAGCAGTTCTTC.

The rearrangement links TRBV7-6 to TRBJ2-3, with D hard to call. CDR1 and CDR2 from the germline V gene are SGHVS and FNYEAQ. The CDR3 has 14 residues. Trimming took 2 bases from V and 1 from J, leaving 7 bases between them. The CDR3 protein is CASSLLARTDTQYF. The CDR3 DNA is TGTGCCAGCAGCTTACTCGCTCGCACAGATACGCAGTATTTT.

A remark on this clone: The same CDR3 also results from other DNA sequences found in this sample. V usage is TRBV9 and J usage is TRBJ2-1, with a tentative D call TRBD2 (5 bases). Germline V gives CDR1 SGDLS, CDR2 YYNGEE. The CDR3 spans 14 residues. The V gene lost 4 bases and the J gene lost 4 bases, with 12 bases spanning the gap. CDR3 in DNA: TGTGCCAGCAGCCGCGGATCGGGATACAATGAGCAGTTCTTC. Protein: CASSRGSGYNEQFF. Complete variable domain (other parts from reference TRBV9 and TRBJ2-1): DSGVTQTPKHLITATGQRVTLRCSPRSGDLSVYWYQQSLDQGLQFLIQYYNGEERAKGNILERFSAQQFPDLHSELNLSSLELGDSALYFCASSRGSGYNEQFFGPGTRLTVL.

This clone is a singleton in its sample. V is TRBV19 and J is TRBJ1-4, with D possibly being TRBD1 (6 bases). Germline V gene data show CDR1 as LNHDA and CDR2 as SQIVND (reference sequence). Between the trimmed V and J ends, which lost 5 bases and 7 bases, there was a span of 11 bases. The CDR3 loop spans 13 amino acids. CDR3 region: CASSWRQAEKLFF. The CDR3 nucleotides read TGTGCCAGTAGTTGGAGACAGGCTGAAAAACTGTTTTTT.

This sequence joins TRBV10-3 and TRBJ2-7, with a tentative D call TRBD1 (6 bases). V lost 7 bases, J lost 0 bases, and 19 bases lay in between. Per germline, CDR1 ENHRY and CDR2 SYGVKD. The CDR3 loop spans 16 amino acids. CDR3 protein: CAITQSRDIASYEQYF. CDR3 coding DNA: TGTGCCATCACACAAAGCCGGGACATCGCCTCCTACGAGCAGTACTTC.

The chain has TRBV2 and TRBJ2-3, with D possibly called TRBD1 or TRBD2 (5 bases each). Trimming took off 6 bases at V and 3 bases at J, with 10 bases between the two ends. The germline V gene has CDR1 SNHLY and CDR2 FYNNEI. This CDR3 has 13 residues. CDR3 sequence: CASSGWGTDTQYF. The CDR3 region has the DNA TGTGCCAGCAGCGGGTGGGGGACAGATACGCAGTATTTT.

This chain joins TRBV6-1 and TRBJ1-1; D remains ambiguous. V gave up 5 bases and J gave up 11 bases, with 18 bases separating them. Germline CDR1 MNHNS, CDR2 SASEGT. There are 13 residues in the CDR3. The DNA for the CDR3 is TGTGCCAGCAGTATCGCCGGGCCCCGAGGGGCTTTCTTT. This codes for CASSIAGPRGAFF.

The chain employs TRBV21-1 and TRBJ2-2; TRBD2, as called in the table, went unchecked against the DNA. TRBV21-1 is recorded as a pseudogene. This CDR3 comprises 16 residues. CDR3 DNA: TGTGCCAGCAGCAAAGGGGTGGTAGCGGGATCCGGGGAGCTGTTTTTT. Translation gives CASSKGVVAGSGELFF.

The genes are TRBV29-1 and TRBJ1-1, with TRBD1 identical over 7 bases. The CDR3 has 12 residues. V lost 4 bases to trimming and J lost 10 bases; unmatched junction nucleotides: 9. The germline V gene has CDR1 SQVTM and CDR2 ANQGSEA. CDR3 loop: CSVVTGAVGAFF. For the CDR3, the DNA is TGCAGCGTTGTTACAGGGGCCGTGGGAGCTTTCTTT. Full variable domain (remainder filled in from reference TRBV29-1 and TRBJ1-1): SAVISQKPSRDICQRGTSLTIQCQVDSQVTMMFWYRQQPGQSLTLIATANQGSEATYESGFVIDKFPISRPNLTFSTLTVSNMSPEDSSIYLCSVVTGAVGAFFGQGTRLTVV.

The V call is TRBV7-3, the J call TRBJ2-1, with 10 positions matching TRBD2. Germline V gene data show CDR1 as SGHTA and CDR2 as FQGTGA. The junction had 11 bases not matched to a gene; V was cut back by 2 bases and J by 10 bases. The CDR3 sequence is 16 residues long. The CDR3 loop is CASSLLLAGGVGEQFF. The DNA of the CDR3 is TGTGCCAGCAGCTTACTATTAGCGGGAGGAGTTGGAGAGCAGTTCTTC.

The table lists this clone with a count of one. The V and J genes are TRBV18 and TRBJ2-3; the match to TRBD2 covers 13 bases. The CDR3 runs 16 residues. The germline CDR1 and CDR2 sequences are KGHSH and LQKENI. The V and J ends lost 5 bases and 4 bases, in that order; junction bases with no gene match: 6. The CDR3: CASSAGTSGTADTQYF. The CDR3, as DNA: TGTGCCAGCTCAGCTGGGACTAGCGGGACGGCAGATACGCAGTATTTT.

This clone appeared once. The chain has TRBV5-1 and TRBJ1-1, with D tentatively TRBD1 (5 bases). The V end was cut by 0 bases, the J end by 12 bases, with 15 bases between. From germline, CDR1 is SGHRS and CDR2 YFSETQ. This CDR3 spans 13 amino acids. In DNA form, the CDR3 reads TGCGCCAGCAGCTTGGGGAGGCAGGGTGAGACTTTCTTT. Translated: CASSLGRQGETFF.

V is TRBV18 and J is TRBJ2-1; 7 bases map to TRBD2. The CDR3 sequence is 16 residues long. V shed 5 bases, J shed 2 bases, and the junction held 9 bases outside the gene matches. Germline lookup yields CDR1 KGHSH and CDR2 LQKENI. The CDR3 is CASSRAGAPPYNEQFF. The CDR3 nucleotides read TGTGCCAGCTCAAGGGCGGGAGCCCCCCCCTACAATGAGCAGTTCTTC.

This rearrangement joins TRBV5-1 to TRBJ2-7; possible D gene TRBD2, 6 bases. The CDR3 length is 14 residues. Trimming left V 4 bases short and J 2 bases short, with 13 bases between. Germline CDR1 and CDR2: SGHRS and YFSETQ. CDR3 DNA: TGCGCCAGCAGCCAGGAGGGGTCAACCTACGAGCAGTACTTC. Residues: CASSQEGSTYEQYF.

In DNA form, the CDR3 reads TGCGCCAGCAGCCAAGATCTGTTAACTAGCGGTCCCAATGAGCAGTTCTTC. This codes for CASSQDLLTSGPNEQFF. V and J are TRBV4-3 and TRBJ2-1; 8 bases align to TRBD2. CDR3 length equals 17 residues. The germline CDR1 and CDR2 sequences are LGHNA and YSLEER. With 0 bases clipped from V and 6 bases from J, the junction kept 10 bases outside the gene matches.

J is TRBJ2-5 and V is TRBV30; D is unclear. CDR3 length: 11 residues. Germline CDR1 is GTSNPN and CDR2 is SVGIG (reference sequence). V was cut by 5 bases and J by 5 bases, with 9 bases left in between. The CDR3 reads CAWAISETQYF. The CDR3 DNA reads TGTGCCTGGGCCATCTCGGAGACCCAGTACTTC. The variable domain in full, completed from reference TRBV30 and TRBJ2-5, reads SQTIHQWPATLVQPVGSPLSLECTVEGTSNPNLYWYRQAAGRGLQLLFYSVGIGQISSEVPQNLSASRPQDRQFILSSKKLLLSDSGFYLCAWAISETQYFGPGTRLLVL.

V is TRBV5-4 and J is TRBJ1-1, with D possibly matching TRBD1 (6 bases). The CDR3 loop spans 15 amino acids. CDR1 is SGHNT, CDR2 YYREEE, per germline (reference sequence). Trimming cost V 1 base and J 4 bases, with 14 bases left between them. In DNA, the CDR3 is TGTGCCAGCAGCTTGCCAAATCCAGGGGTCACTGAAGCTTTCTTT. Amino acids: CASSLPNPGVTEAFF.

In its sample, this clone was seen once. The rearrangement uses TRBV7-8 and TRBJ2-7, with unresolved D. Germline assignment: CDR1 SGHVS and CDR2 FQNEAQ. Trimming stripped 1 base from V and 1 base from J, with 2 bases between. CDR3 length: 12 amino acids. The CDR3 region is CASSLESYEQYF. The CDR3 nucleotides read TGTGCCAGCAGCTTAGAGTCCTACGAGCAGTACTTC.

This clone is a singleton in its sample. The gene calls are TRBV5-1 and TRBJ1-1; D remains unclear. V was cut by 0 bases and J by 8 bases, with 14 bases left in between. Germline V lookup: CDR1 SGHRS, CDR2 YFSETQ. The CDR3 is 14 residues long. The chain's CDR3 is CASSLGARLGEAFF. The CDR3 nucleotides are TGCGCCAGCAGCTTGGGCGCGAGGTTGGGGGAAGCTTTCTTT. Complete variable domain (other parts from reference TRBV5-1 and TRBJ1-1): KAGVTQTPRYLIKTRGQQVTLSCSPISGHRSVSWYQQTPGQGLQFLFEYFSETQRNKGNFPGRFSGRQFSNSRSEMNVSTLELGDSALYLCASSLGARLGEAFFGQGTRLTVV.

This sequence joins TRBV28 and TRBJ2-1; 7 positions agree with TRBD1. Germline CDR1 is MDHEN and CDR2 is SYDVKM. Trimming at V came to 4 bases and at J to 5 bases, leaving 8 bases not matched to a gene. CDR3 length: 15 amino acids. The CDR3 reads CASSSIRDRNNEQFF. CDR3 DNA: TGTGCCAGCAGTTCCATCAGGGACAGAAACAATGAGCAGTTCTTC. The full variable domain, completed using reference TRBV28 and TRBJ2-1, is DVKVTQSSRYLVKRTGEKVFLECVQDMDHENMFWYRQDPGLGLRLIYFSYDVKMKEKGDIPEGYSVSREKKERFSLILESASTNQTSMYLCASSSIRDRNNEQFFGPGTRLTVL.